The clone carrying this T cell receptor (beta chain) showed up just once. The data are from a study of shared clonotypes between healthy human individuals. Measured with immunoSEQ multiplex PCR; TCRdb has only the in-frame clones, and not every one. Found here are about 2.1 million clones, 90% to 95% of them singletons; the top ten hold approximately 1.7%. V was pared by 4 bases and J by 7 bases, with 17 bases between. The CDR3 extends over 15 amino acids. Germline-derived CDR1 and CDR2 are SGDLS and YYNGEE. CD45RO-negative, CCR7-positively selected cells formed the naive CD8 fraction, excluding terminally differentiated effector memory CD45RA+ cells. Adults of Caucasian background living in Nashville, Tennessee made up all donors.

The TCR was taken from a man aged 18 to 30 in good health. Some clones in this sample may be carry-over from other donors' samples. The sequencing input was naive CD8+ T cells from PBMCs. V and J are TRBV9 and TRBJ2-2, with D perhaps matching TRBD1 (5 bases). The CDR3 loop reads CASSHRPGLVGELFF. In nucleotides, the CDR3 is TGTGCCAGCAGCCACAGGCCAGGGCTTGTCGGGGAGCTGTTTTTT. Together with reference TRBV9 and TRBJ2-2, the CDR3 gives the full variable domain: DSGVTQTPKHLITATGQRVTLRCSPRSGDLSVYWYQQSLDQGLQFLIQYYNGEERAKGNILERFSAQQFPDLHSELNLSSLELGDSALYFCASSHRPGLVGELFFGEGSRLTVL.